This T cell receptor (beta chain) was identified in a study of cytomegalovirus exposure and HLA in healthy donors (dated by TCRdb to about 2017). About the study as a whole: An earlier analysis of approximately 600 of the donors reported 250 to 350 Gb of sequence data and 100 million to 130 million unique TCR beta sequences from some 180 million T cells. The study was designed to test whether signatures of past pathogen exposure could be identified by cataloging public T cell receptors. Donor age, sex, ethnicity and CMV serostatus were compiled together with the repertoire data. Among under 450 genotyped donors of the cohort, an average of approximately 240,000 unique TCR beta nucleotide sequences were sequenced per donor, roughly 20% of them non-productive. Roughly five DR-DQ haplotypes were handled as single units for association and clustering, since linkage in the cohort was strong. The genetic ancestry cluster associated with self-reported Caucasian donors included 65% to 90% of the 398 genotyped donors. Using immunosequencing, the study profiled T cell repertoires from some 670 subjects and related those repertoires to cytomegalovirus serostatus. Besides the first cohort of approximately 670 subjects, a separate validation cohort made up of 120 different subjects was used. In an earlier analysis of 587 of the donors, high-throughput TCR beta sequencing was used to judge whether each TCR beta V gene segment behaved as functional or pseudogenic. Typing coverage differed by locus: A, B, C, DRB1 and DQB1 were typed in roughly 629-640 donors, DQA1 in 522, DPA1 in 600 to 610, and DPB1 in 472. A later genetic analysis took genome-wide SNP genotypes for about 55% of the 666 donors and used that subset as a discovery cohort. Around 320 gigabases of sequencing data and roughly 90 million unique TCR sequences were included in an early release covering about 700 HLA-typed donors. In the later analysis, no new phenotypic data were used to find candidate immune exposures; instead, reliance was placed on TCR beta sequences and their occurrence across donors. All discovery cohort repertoires had been generated using a single sequencing platform. HLA typing included class I and class II loci at four-digit resolution. The study combined high-throughput TCR immunosequencing, statistical association of individual TCRs with disease status, and machine learning to predict cytomegalovirus infection status. To study patterns of TCR occurrence, a later analysis re-analyzed previously published TCR beta repertoires from around 670 donors and added high-resolution HLA genotyping. Findings and caveats that apply to the study as a whole: It was suggested by the authors that the approach could potentially be generalized to other disease states and immunological phenotypes. In a later analysis, HLA-associated TCR beta chains were found to be more clonally expanded and to have lower generation probabilities than equally common non-associated chains. The sequencing pipeline was judged likely to have produced a cluster of highly shared sequence variants as a technical artifact. In vitro tests confirmed that a few of the cytomegalovirus-associated TCR beta chains recognize cytomegalovirus antigens. The classifier was reported to diagnose cytomegalovirus status with high specificity and sensitivity in both the original and validation cohorts. The cohort was sequenced for TCR beta chains only, and without alpha or paired-chain data the features that could be detected were limited. A further reported finding was that TCR beta sequences accurately predicted the HLA-A and HLA-B alleles for most subjects in the first cohort. A later genetic analysis associated a missense DCLRE1C variant with V-gene and J-gene trimming of TCR beta chains, and an independent cohort replicated the association. Sequencing depth was assumed to be roughly uniform across donors in the presence/absence analyses, though that assumption may not hold. Correlated functional status among segregating V segments might be attributable to linkage disequilibrium, but an unknown experimental factor could not be ruled out. Several of the top co-occurrence clusters appeared to be linked to parvovirus B19, influenza, CMV and Epstein-Barr virus, according to a later analysis. Immune exposure information for the cohort was limited to CMV serostatus. Roughly 17 rarely observed V segments, including chromosome 9 orphons, were excluded from the earlier analysis of approximately 600 of the donors because counts were too low. Most CMV-associated TCR beta chains appeared to be HLA-restricted in a later analysis, and the HLA associations seemed to be driven largely by CMV exposure. Most TCR sequences were observed very rarely across donors, whereas some public TCRs were present in many individuals. When HLA alleles, especially DR and DQ, strongly co-occurred, attributing TCR associations to individual alleles was difficult. According to a later genetic analysis, donors in an Asian-associated ancestry cluster had fewer N-insertions in productive TCRs than the approximately 650-donor mean. A total of about 180 TCR beta chains were listed by the study as associated with cytomegalovirus. A later analysis found that TCR association rates varied across HLA loci, with DRB1 alleles showing the most associated TCRs and HLA-C alleles the fewest. Because HLA typing was unavailable for some donors at each locus, only the typed subset was used in association tests. At a false discovery rate of 0.05, a later analysis linked around 15,000 TCR beta sequences to specific HLA alleles. An earlier analysis of around 540 of the donors showed that most TCR beta V segments appeared in productive rearrangements either about 87% or about 30% of the time, which broadly matched IMGT annotations.

In total, just over 650 healthy bone marrow donors made up the cohort. Cohort members were all nominally healthy when sampled, although unrecorded immune exposures were likely present. The donor tested CMV seronegative and was one of the 352 seronegative cohort members. A peripheral blood sample was provided by each donor, and peripheral blood mononuclear cells were used for TCR beta sequencing. The Qiagen DNeasy Blood Extraction Kit was used to extract genomic DNA from the blood cell samples. The library relied on the immunoSEQ multiplex PCR assay. A mixture of 60 forward primers for TCR Vbeta segments and 13 reverse primers for TCR Jbeta segments was used in the multiplex PCR. The CDR3 region of rearranged TCR beta genes was amplified from genomic DNA with a multiplex PCR assay. On the Illumina HiSeq System, the amplified TCR beta libraries were sequenced as 87-base-pair reads. The source study handled its data this way. A later analysis counted around 72 million unique TCR beta chains across the 650 to 700 repertoires, and roughly 9.9 million of these chains were shared by at least two donors. A nearest-neighbor algorithm error-corrected the raw reads and collapsed the reads into unique sequences, merging closely related sequences to remove PCR and sequencing errors. To assign V, D and J gene segments, CDR3 sequences were aligned to IMGT reference sequences. For a sequence to be retained, a match of at least six nucleotides was required to both a V gene segment and a J gene segment. A rearrangement counted as productive if the CDR3 had no stop codons and remained in frame with V and J, and every other rearrangement counted as non-productive. CDR3 was defined according to IMGT convention as the region running from the second conserved V-encoded cysteine to the conserved J-encoded phenylalanine. The earlier analysis of 500 to 600 of the donors excluded sequences that lacked an unambiguous match to a single V gene segment. An earlier analysis of several hundred of the donors called V segments functional above 56.7% productive rearrangements and segregating when the between-donor standard deviation exceeded 5%. A statistical classification framework was built for diagnosing cytomegalovirus status from the catalog of TCR beta chain sequences. In a later analysis, V and J genes were assigned by comparing TCR nucleotide sequences against IMGT/GENE-DB human TR gene sequences. Using the TCRdist pipeline, a later analysis assigned CDR3 sequences along with most-parsimonious VDJ recombination scenarios. In a later analysis, each TCR beta chain was defined by its CDR3 amino acid sequence together with its V-gene family, and reads lacking a unique V-gene family were excluded. In a later analysis, approximately 590 highly shared, low-generation-probability nucleotide sequences were removed to address suspected cross-contamination and a sequencing artifact. For each public chain, a later analysis derived a clonal expansion index from normalized ranks of inferred template counts within each repertoire. Generation probabilities in a later analysis came from a VDJ recombination model fitted to out-of-frame rearrangements, and those results were checked against IGoR. In a later analysis, hypergeometric tests were used to score TCR-TCR, TCR-HLA and TCR-CMV co-occurrence, with a repertoire-size bias correction applied to TCR pairs. In a later analysis, false discovery rates were estimated by permuting HLA or CMV assignments 20 times. A later analysis grouped co-occurring TCRs with DBSCAN, adding TCRdist sequence similarity when clustering within HLA-allele-positive subsets. Repertoires with fewer than 30,000 or more than 120,000 public chains, plus five repertoires with anomalous nucleotide sharing, were excluded from co-occurrence clustering. Entries here come from immuneACCESS through TCRdb and include only in-frame sequences with V and J called. Some clones fail to appear in such tables; in the studies checked, an unresolved V gene covers under half of the shortfall, and the cause of the remainder is unknown. Clone size and V and J calls were adopted from that table, with D and trimming inferred from the DNA. In all, the sample holds approximately 150,000 clones, and 79% of those were seen once. Roughly 2% of the sample comes from the top ten.

This clone was observed once. Its specific antigen is unknown. No much larger clonotype is one base removed from it; base qualities were not supplied. Material: PBMCs. The sequence was collected from a middle-aged man in good health and CMV-seronegative.

In nucleotides, the sequence is TGTGCCAGCAGCTACGGACAGGGGAGCAATCAGCCCCAGCATTTT. This yields the protein CASSYGQGSNQPQHF. The sequence is built from TRBV5-6 and TRBJ1-5; 9 bases in the junction line up with TRBD1. From its cysteine to its phenylalanine, the CDR3 spans 15 amino acids. Here the CDR3 DNA is all that survives: 45 bases in frame from base 1. V trim: 3 bases; J trim: 1 base; unmatched bases: 2. The germline V gene sets CDR1 to SGHDT and CDR2 to YYEEEE.